The 18 T cell receptor beta chains given below trace back to one sample, sequenced in a study of beta chain features in type 1 diabetes. Expressed TCRB transcripts were sequenced after all isolated RNA was converted to cDNA. Sequencing was performed with immunoSEQ multiplex PCR; in TCRdb, only in-frame clones are kept and a portion is missing. Altogether 38,000 or so clones are present, around 60% being singletons, with the ten largest covering 2% to 2.5%. Sequencing was performed on Tregs from blood. The receptors were sampled from a woman between 25 and 40 years old in good health.

In this sample, this clone turned up a few times. V gene TRBV5-1 combines with J gene TRBJ2-5, with TRBD1 matching 8 bases. The V gene's germline CDR1 is SGHRS and CDR2 YFSETQ. The CDR3 covers 15 residues. J was trimmed by 4 bases and V by 2 bases; bases with no gene match: 7. In DNA, the CDR3 is TGCGCCAGCAGCTTCATTCAGGGGGCAGGAGAGACCCAGTACTTC. As protein: CASSFIQGAGETQYF.

The rearrangement uses TRBV29-1 and TRBJ2-1; 12 nucleotides line up with TRBD1. V shed 5 bases, J shed 9 bases, and the junction held 11 bases outside the gene matches. The CDR3 sequence is 15 residues long. Germline V CDR1 and CDR2: SQVTM, ANQGSEA. The CDR3 DNA reads TGCAGCGTTAACCCGGGACAGGGGGCGTTCCGTGAGCAGTTCTTC. It specifies CSVNPGQGAFREQFF.

This chain connects TRBV6-5 to TRBJ1-2; 7 positions agree with TRBD1. Looked up from germline, CDR1 is MNHEY and CDR2 is SVGAGI. V shed 4 bases, J shed 4 bases, and the junction held 6 bases outside the gene matches. CDR3 length equals 14 residues. DNA of the CDR3: TGTGCCAGCAGTTCCACAGGGGCCCTCTATGGCTACACCTTC. Its translation: CASSSTGALYGYTF.

The rearrangement links TRBV7-2 to TRBJ2-1; 10 positions agree with TRBD1. V shed 1 base, J shed 7 bases, and the junction held 4 bases outside the gene matches. Germline V gene sequence: CDR1 SGHTA, CDR2 FQGNSA. The CDR3 spans 15 residues. CDR3 DNA: TGTGCCAGCAGCTTAGGACAGGGGGCTTTAAATGAGCAGTTCTTC. It is translated as CASSLGQGALNEQFF.

This clone was observed once. V and J are TRBV7-9 and TRBJ2-7, with no clear D. This CDR3 contains 13 residues. V was shortened by 2 bases and J by 4 bases, with 9 bases between the two germline ends. The germline gives CDR1 SEHNR, CDR2 FQNEAQ (reference sequence). CDR3 region: CASSLRYGYEQYF. The CDR3 DNA follows: TGTGCCAGCAGCTTAAGATACGGTTACGAGCAGTACTTC.

The chain is built from TRBV7-9 and TRBJ1-2; no clear D. CDR3 length: 14 residues. V shed 2 bases and J shed 0 bases, with 7 bases lying between them. The germline V gene encodes CDR1 SEHNR and CDR2 FQNEAQ (reference sequence). CDR3 amino acids: CASSLQLSNYGYTF. CDR3 nucleotides: TGTGCCAGCAGCTTACAGTTATCTAACTATGGCTACACCTTC. The whole variable domain, remainder taken from reference TRBV7-9 and TRBJ1-2, is DTGVSQNPRHKITKRGQNVTFRCDPISEHNRLYWYRQTLGQGPEFLTYFQNEAQLEKSRLLSDRFSAERPKGSFSTLEIQRTEQGDSAMYLCASSLQLSNYGYTFGSGTRLTVV.

The chain couples TRBV6-1 to TRBJ2-7, with 8 bases that match TRBD2. With V trimmed by 4 bases and J by 7 bases, 15 bases remained unmatched. The germline V gene encodes CDR1 MNHNS and CDR2 SASEGT. This CDR3 spans 16 amino acids. CDR3 in DNA: TGTGCCAGCAGTGGGAGTTCTAGCGGGCAAAGGGGGGAGCAGTACTTC. Amino acid sequence: CASSGSSSGQRGEQYF.

This chain connects TRBV7-2 to TRBJ2-7; D might be TRBD1 (6 bases). The ends were cut back, 5 bases at V and 6 bases at J, with 11 bases in the middle. Germline CDR1 is SGHTA and CDR2 is FQGNSA. The CDR3 loop spans 12 amino acids. CDR3 DNA sequence: TGTGCCAGCAGCGCGCGAGGGGGCGAGCAGTACTTC. Its translation: CASSARGGEQYF. Full variable domain (remainder filled in from reference TRBV7-2 and TRBJ2-7): GAGVSQSPSNKVTEKGKDVELRCDPISGHTALYWYRQSLGQGLEFLIYFQGNSAPDKSGLPSDRFSAERTGGSVSTLTIQRTQQEDSAVYLCASSARGGEQYFGPGTRLTVT.

CDR3 region: CAISGGRTSGNNEQFF. CDR3 nucleotide sequence: TGTGCCATCAGTGGGGGCCGGACTAGCGGAAACAATGAGCAGTTCTTC. V is TRBV10-3 and J is TRBJ2-1; 10 bases are a match to TRBD2. With 4 bases clipped from V and 5 bases from J, the junction kept 8 bases outside the gene matches. The CDR3 spans 16 residues. Germline V gene data show CDR1 as ENHRY and CDR2 as SYGVKD.

The chain joins TRBV7-6 to TRBJ2-3; the match to TRBD2 covers 8 bases. This CDR3 comprises 18 residues. Germline V CDR1 and CDR2: SGHVS, FNYEAQ. J was trimmed by 4 bases and V by 1 base; bases with no gene match: 13. CDR3 sequence: CASSLERPSGLGADTQYF. The DNA of the CDR3 is TGTGCCAGCAGCTTAGAACGGCCTAGCGGGTTGGGGGCAGATACGCAGTATTTT.

The chain links TRBV6-1 to TRBJ1-1; D ambiguous. The V gene's germline CDR1 is MNHNS and CDR2 SASEGT. V lost 2 bases and J lost 10, with 11 bases in between. The CDR3 covers 12 residues. The CDR3 sequence: CASSELGGSAFF. The DNA of the CDR3 is TGTGCCAGCAGTGAACTGGGAGGGTCAGCTTTCTTT.

The chain is built from TRBV28 and TRBJ1-2; D is perhaps TRBD1 (6 bases). CDR1 and CDR2 from the germline V gene are MDHEN and SYDVKM. The CDR3 loop spans 13 amino acids. Trimming took off 9 bases at V and 4 bases at J, with 15 bases between the two ends. The CDR3 protein is CASLPTGTYGYTF. The DNA of the CDR3 is TGTGCCAGTCTCCCTACAGGGACCTATGGCTACACCTTC.

This clone was counted a single time. The chain has TRBV7-2 and TRBJ2-5; TRBD2 matches at 14 bases. The J call may be mistaken, given a closer DNA end match to TRBJ2-7. CDR3 length: 16 amino acids. Per germline, CDR1 SGHTA and CDR2 FQGNSA. The CDR3 reads CASSLGLAGGIYEQYF. The DNA for the CDR3 is TGTGCCAGCAGCTTAGGACTAGCGGGAGGGATCTACGAGCAGTACTTC.

About this clone itself: A read error may produce the germline difference seen at one junction end. V is TRBV5-5 and J is TRBJ2-4, with D possibly being TRBD1 (6 bases). CDR1 is SGHKS, CDR2 YYEKEE, per germline (reference sequence). This CDR3 has 15 amino acids. CDR3 loop: CASSQDMGHKNIQYF. The CDR3 region has the DNA TGCGCCAGCAGCCAAGATATGGGACACAAAAACATTCAGTACTTC.

The V and J genes are TRBV6-1 and TRBJ2-2; 13 positions agree with TRBD2. CDR1 and CDR2 from the germline V gene are MNHNS and SASEGT. The CDR3 has 16 amino acids. J gave up 4 bases and V 4 bases, and 3 bases lay outside the gene matches. CDR3 loop: CASSAWTSGSTGELFF. The CDR3, as DNA: TGTGCCAGCAGTGCCTGGACTAGCGGGAGCACCGGGGAGCTGTTTTTT.

Remarks on this clone: One end of the junction does not line up with germline, which may come from a read error. This chain connects TRBV7-7 to TRBJ2-1; the match to TRBD2 covers 7 bases. Per germline, CDR1 SSHAT and CDR2 FNYEAQ (reference sequence). There are 15 residues in the CDR3. The chain's CDR3 is CASSPWEGGGNEQFF. The CDR3 DNA reads TGTGCTAGCAGCCCCTGGGAGGGCGGAGGCAATGAGCAGTTCTTC. Supplemented by reference TRBV7-7 and TRBJ2-1, the full variable domain reads GAGVSQSPRYKVTKRGQDVTLRCDPISSHATLYWYQQALGQGPEFLTYFNYEAQPDKSGLPSDRFSAERPEGSISTLTIQRTEQRDSAMYRCASSPWEGGGNEQFFGPGTRLTVL.

The chain uses TRBV2 and TRBJ2-5, with 8 bases identical to TRBD1. From germline, CDR1 is SNHLY and CDR2 FYNNEI. The V segment lost 2 bases and the J segment 5 bases; nucleotides outside the gene matches: 7. The CDR3 loop spans 15 amino acids. This CDR3 is CASSEPRTGLETQYF. CDR3 in DNA: TGTGCCAGCAGTGAACCCCGGACAGGGCTGGAGACCCAGTACTTC.

This clone was recorded a few times. This chain joins TRBV5-4 and TRBJ2-7, with TRBD1 as a possible D gene (5 bases). This CDR3 contains 15 residues. Trimming cost V 1 base and J 1 base, with 12 bases left between them. In germline, CDR1 is SGHNT, CDR2 YYREEE (reference sequence). In DNA form, the CDR3 reads TGTGCCAGCAGCTTGCAACAGGTGAGATCCTACGAGCAGTACTTC. It yields the protein CASSLQQVRSYEQYF.